Given below is one T cell receptor (beta chain) in context. Its antigen is currently unknown. These data come from a study of early T cells in non-severe SARS-CoV-2 infection. About the study: From unsorted whole blood, bulk RNA was sequenced, and the chains remained unpaired.

Study results and caveats: Clonotype matching in VDJdb favored anti-spike CD8 responses and did not capture private and CD4 specificities.

Researchers tagged individual cDNA molecules with unique molecular identifiers. TCRdb used MiXCR to reprocess the 5' RACE reads, holding one entry per CDR3 protein. The sample holds about 61,000 distinct CDR3 sequences; about 12% are singletons and the top ten take roughly 1.1%. The specimen comprised whole blood, sampled at baseline. The clonotype comes from an adult who was a healthcare worker with PCR-confirmed SARS-CoV-2 infection or an uninfected control (not recorded which). The donor label of this sample is uncertain.

In DNA, the CDR3 is TGTGCCAGCTCACCTTTGGACAGCCAAGAGACCCAGTACTTC. This gives the protein CASSPLDSQETQYF. This chain connects TRBV18 to TRBJ2-5, with a possible D match to TRBD1 (6 bases). CDR3 length equals 14 residues. V was cut by 3 bases and J by 1 base, with 9 bases left in between. Germline V gives CDR1 KGHSH, CDR2 LQKENI.